These 25 T cell receptor beta chains share one sample of origin, sequenced in a study of memory CD4+ T cells and cytomegalovirus serostatus. Produced via immunoSEQ multiplex PCR; TCRdb's table is partial and in-frame only. The profile shows over 45,000 clones, under 90% of them singletons. The sort gate was single viable CD3+CD4+CD8-CD45RO+ cells for memory CD4+ T cells. Specimen: memory CD4+ T cells from blood. The receptors were sampled from an adult in good health and CMV-seronegative. Some clones in this sample may be carry-over from other donors' samples.

V and J are TRBV4-3 and TRBJ1-2; D is perhaps TRBD1 (6 bases). The CDR3 is 13 amino acids. V was shortened by 3 bases and J by 7 bases, with 12 bases between the two germline ends. Looked up from germline, CDR1 is LGHNA and CDR2 is YSLEER. The CDR3 bases are TGCGCCAGCAGCCACACGGGACAACCTGGCTACACCTTC. This translates into CASSHTGQPGYTF.

The rearrangement uses TRBV4-1 and TRBJ1-1; the D gene is possibly TRBD1 (6 bases). The CDR3 sequence is 15 residues long. V lost 2 bases to trimming and J lost 6 bases, with 16 bases between them. The germline V gene encodes CDR1 MGHRA and CDR2 YSYEKL. The CDR3 sequence is CASSQLGHRKPEAFF. CDR3 DNA sequence: TGCGCCAGCAGCCAACTGGGACATCGGAAGCCTGAAGCTTTCTTT.

The chain joins TRBV18 to TRBJ1-5; no definite D call. This CDR3 is 14 amino acids long. V was cut by 5 bases and J by 3 bases, with 11 bases left in between. Germline CDR1 KGHSH, CDR2 LQKENI. CDR3 region: CASSLSSPNQPQHF. The CDR3 nucleotides read TGTGCCAGCTCATTATCGAGTCCCAATCAGCCCCAGCATTTT.

Regarding this clone: The sample carries other DNA sequences with the same CDR3. V gene TRBV11-3 combines with J gene TRBJ2-2; D is perhaps TRBD1 (6 bases). The CDR3 is 13 amino acids. In germline, CDR1 is SGHNT, CDR2 YENEEA. Deletions cut 0 bases from V and 7 bases from J, with 6 bases between. CDR3 DNA: TGTGCCAGCAGCTTAGAAGGGGGCGGGGAGCTGTTTTTT. This sequence encodes CASSLEGGGELFF. The full variable domain, its missing parts supplied by reference TRBV11-3 and TRBJ2-2, is EAGVVQSPRYKIIEKKQPVAFWCNPISGHNTLYWYLQNLGQGPELLIRYENEEAVDDSQLPKDRFSAERLKGVDSTLKIQPAELGDSAVYLCASSLEGGGELFFGEGSRLTVL.

The chain is built from TRBV6-5 and TRBJ1-5; 7 bases agree with TRBD1. J gave up 6 bases and V 5 bases, and 4 bases lay outside the gene matches. The V gene's germline CDR1 is MNHEY and CDR2 SVGAGI. This CDR3 contains 13 residues. The CDR3 protein is CASSNQGGQPQHF. The CDR3 DNA is TGTGCCAGCAGTAACCAGGGGGGTCAGCCCCAGCATTTT.

The V call is TRBV20-1, the J call TRBJ2-1; D not certain. The CDR3 covers 11 residues. V gave up 6 bases and J gave up 6 bases, with 9 bases separating them. Looked up from germline, CDR1 is DFQATT and CDR2 is SNEGSKA (reference sequence). Written as DNA, the CDR3 is TGCAGTGCCCCAAATCGCAATGAGCAGTTCTTC. This translates into CSAPNRNEQFF.

The chain joins TRBV11-1 to TRBJ1-6; D is unclear. The CDR3 runs 14 residues. V gave up 5 bases and J gave up 10 bases, with 15 bases separating them. Germline lookup yields CDR1 SGHAT and CDR2 FQDESV (reference sequence). The CDR3, as DNA: TGTGCCAGCAGCCCAAGATGGGGTGGGTCACCCCTCCACTTT. Protein product: CASSPRWGGSPLHF.

The J gene is TRBJ2-1, the V gene TRBV15; TRBD2 aligns across 13 bases. From germline, CDR1 is LNHNV and CDR2 YYDKDF (reference sequence). The CDR3 totals 16 residues. With 2 bases clipped from V and 3 bases from J, the junction kept 1 base outside the gene matches. DNA of the CDR3: TGTGCCACCAGCAGATGGACTAGCGGGGGCTACAATGAGCAGTTCTTC. It codes for CATSRWTSGGYNEQFF.

J is TRBJ1-1 and V is TRBV5-1; TRBD1 is a possible D gene (5 bases). The length of the CDR3 is 14 residues. CDR1 and CDR2 (germline): SGHRS, YFSETQ. V gave up 4 bases and J gave up 8 bases, with 18 bases separating them. CDR3 sequence reads: CASSPEGPLTEAFF. In DNA, the CDR3 is TGCGCCAGCAGCCCCGAGGGGCCCTTAACCGAAGCTTTCTTT.

The rearrangement uses TRBV13 and TRBJ1-5; possible D gene TRBD1, 5 bases. V was cut by 5 bases and J by 7 bases, with 15 bases left in between. The V gene's germline CDR1 is PRHDT and CDR2 FYEKMQ (reference sequence). The CDR3 sequence is 14 residues long. CDR3 nucleotide sequence: TGTGCCAGCAGCGTGGGACGGACCATACAGCCCCAGCATTTT. This codes for CASSVGRTIQPQHF.

The chain links TRBV27 to TRBJ2-5; possibly TRBD2 for D (5 bases). Germline loops: CDR1 MNHEY, CDR2 SMNVEV (reference sequence). The CDR3 contains 12 residues. The V end lost 6 bases, the J end lost 3 bases, and 8 bases lay between the germline ends. The CDR3 loop is CASRTGEETQYF. The CDR3 DNA follows: TGTGCCAGCAGGACCGGGGAAGAGACCCAGTACTTC.

On this clone itself: Distinct nucleotide sequences in the sample also encode this CDR3. The chain links TRBV18 to TRBJ2-5, with no clear D. The CDR3 has 12 residues. Trimming removed 2 bases from V and 4 bases from J, with 5 bases in between. CDR1 and CDR2 from the germline V gene are KGHSH and LQKENI. The CDR3 DNA is TGTGCCAGCTCACCAAGGAGAGAGACCCAGTACTTC. Amino acid sequence: CASSPRRETQYF.

This clone was picked up a small number of times. The J gene is TRBJ1-3, the V gene TRBV6-1; D unclear. Trimming removed 0 bases at V and 2 bases at J, with 11 bases between. The CDR3 has 16 residues. CDR1 and CDR2 (germline): MNHNS, SASEGT. The chain's CDR3 is CASSEAPPQTGNTIYF. In DNA form, the CDR3 reads TGTGCCAGCAGTGAAGCGCCTCCCCAGACTGGAAACACCATATATTTT.

The V and J genes are TRBV6-5 and TRBJ1-6; no firm D call. The length of the CDR3 is 12 residues. Trimming cost V 7 bases and J 6 bases, with 7 bases left between them. Per germline, CDR1 MNHEY and CDR2 SVGAGI. The CDR3 protein is CASNRPNSPLHF. As DNA, the CDR3 is TGTGCCAGCAATCGACCTAATTCACCCCTCCACTTT.

This chain connects TRBV29-1 to TRBJ2-1, with a weak D call TRBD2 (6 bases). Germline CDR1 and CDR2: SQVTM and ANQGSEA. V was shortened by 2 bases and J by 2 bases, with 13 bases between the two germline ends. This CDR3 is built from 15 residues. In DNA, the CDR3 is TGCAGCGTTGAATCGGCCGGGAGACCCTACAATGAGCAGTTCTTC. It specifies CSVESAGRPYNEQFF.

The genes are TRBV27 and TRBJ1-2, with D perhaps TRBD1 (5 bases). Trimming left V 5 bases short and J 7 bases short, with 26 bases between. Germline V CDR1 and CDR2: MNHEY, SMNVEV (reference sequence). This CDR3 has 17 residues. The DNA of the CDR3 is TGTGCCAGCAGTCCGTTGAAGGCCGGGACCATAAAGGGTGGCTACACCTTC. Translated, it gives CASSPLKAGTIKGGYTF.

This rearrangement joins TRBV2 to TRBJ2-2, with D maybe TRBD2 (6 bases). Germline-derived CDR1 and CDR2 are SNHLY and FYNNEI. Trimming shortened V by 2 bases and J by 1 base, and 11 bases separated the two germline ends. The CDR3 runs to 16 residues. The CDR3 DNA sequence: TGTGCCAGCAGTGAATGGGGAGGACAGAACACCGGGGAGCTGTTTTTT. Protein: CASSEWGGQNTGELFF.

The chain employs TRBV11-1 and TRBJ2-7; D is perhaps TRBD1 or TRBD2 (6 bases each). Germline CDR1 and CDR2: SGHAT and FQDESV (reference sequence). The length of the CDR3 is 14 residues. Trimming cost V 4 bases and J 3 bases, with 13 bases left between them. The chain's CDR3 is CASSYREVGYEQYF. CDR3 bases: TGTGCCAGCAGCTACAGGGAGGTGGGCTACGAGCAGTACTTC.

The rearrangement links TRBV6-1 to TRBJ2-1; D is unresolved. In germline, CDR1 is MNHNS, CDR2 SASEGT. Trimming cost V 5 bases and J 2 bases, with 10 bases left between them. The CDR3 consists of 14 residues. Written as DNA, the CDR3 is TGTGCCAGCAGTCGAGATTCGACCTACAATGAGCAGTTCTTC. It is translated as CASSRDSTYNEQFF.

The chain has TRBV30 and TRBJ2-7; D remains unclear. The CDR3 runs to 12 residues. CDR1 and CDR2 (germline): GTSNPN, SVGIG (reference sequence). Trimming removed 5 bases at V and 4 bases at J, with 12 bases between. CDR3 DNA sequence: TGTGCCTGGTCCACCGGCAGTTACGAGCAGTACTTC. Translated, it gives CAWSTGSYEQYF.

The chain has TRBV28 and TRBJ1-2, with D perhaps TRBD1 (5 bases). Germline lookup yields CDR1 MDHEN and CDR2 SYDVKM. Trimming took off 3 bases at V and 5 bases at J, with 16 bases between the two ends. The CDR3 contains 15 residues. The CDR3 nucleotides are TGTGCCAGCAGTTTGGGCAGGGTGGAGGTGTATGGCTACACCTTC. Its translation: CASSLGRVEVYGYTF.

The rearrangement links TRBV19 to TRBJ1-5; 9 bases map to TRBD1. V lost 1 base, J lost 1 base, and 5 bases stayed unmatched. The CDR3 is 17 amino acids. Germline values: CDR1 LNHDA, CDR2 SQIVND (reference sequence). CDR3 protein: CASSIGGGTGSNQPQHF. The CDR3 bases are TGTGCCAGTAGTATAGGAGGAGGGACAGGGAGCAATCAGCCCCAGCATTTT. Variable domain in full (rest from reference TRBV19 and TRBJ1-5): DGGITQSPKYLFRKEGQNVTLSCEQNLNHDAMYWYRQDPGQGLRLIYYSQIVNDFQKGDIAEGYSVSREKKESFPLTVTSAQKNPTAFYLCASSIGGGTGSNQPQHFGDGTRLSIL.

As for this clone: Other nucleotide sequences in the sample specify the same CDR3. The V gene is TRBV30, the J gene TRBJ2-3, with a tentative D call TRBD2 (5 bases). The germline CDR1 and CDR2 sequences are GTSNPN and SVGIG (reference sequence). Trimming pared 1 base from V and 1 base from J, leaving 6 bases between. The CDR3 consists of 13 residues. The CDR3 region is CAWSAGGTDTQYF. CDR3 DNA: TGTGCCTGGAGTGCCGGGGGCACAGATACGCAGTATTTT.

This rearrangement joins TRBV10-3 to TRBJ1-1, with D possibly TRBD1 on 5 matching bases. Germline V gene data show CDR1 as ENHRY and CDR2 as SYGVKD. V lost 0 bases to trimming and J lost 10 bases, with 12 bases between them. The CDR3 loop spans 13 amino acids. The CDR3 DNA sequence: TGTGCCATCAGTGAGTCAGCCAATGGGGCAGCTTTCTTT. Translated: CAISESANGAAFF.

The chain recombines TRBV30 with TRBJ1-3; D uncertain. Germline lookup yields CDR1 GTSNPN and CDR2 SVGIG (reference sequence). This CDR3 has 14 amino acids. With 0 bases removed from V and 2 bases from J, the gap between germline ends came to 8 bases. The CDR3 is CAWSVGWAGNTIYF. CDR3 sequence (DNA): TGTGCCTGGAGTGTTGGGTGGGCTGGAAACACCATATATTTT.